The TCR beta chain described here comes from a study of blood T cell repertoires in COVID-19. The CDR3 totals 15 residues. The ends lost 3 bases at V and 2 bases at J; junction bases unmatched: 4. In germline, CDR1 is SGHTA, CDR2 FQGTGA. During active infection, Seattle patients enrolled and were then monitored through disease. Method: immunoSEQ multiplex PCR; TCRdb's copy keeps in-frame clones and lacks some. The sample carries 410,000 or so clones, about nine tenths recorded once. The rearrangement links TRBV7-3 to TRBJ2-7; 10 bases align to TRBD1. Sequenced sample: peripheral blood. The clonotype comes from a woman aged 35 to 49 with COVID-19, enrolled during active disease. The CDR3 loop is CASSLGQGNPYEQYF. The CDR3 nucleotides are TGTGCCAGCAGCTTGGGACAGGGGAACCCCTACGAGCAGTACTTC.